This T cell receptor beta chain emerged from a study of T cells in Graves' hyperthyroidism and ophthalmopathy. Study observations and caveats: The model forecast ophthalmopathy, anticipating it by a median around 6.5 months before onset.

From RNA transcripts, TCR beta CDR3 regions were amplified. First-round RT-PCR of the TCR CDR3 relied on the HTBI primer set. TCRdb re-called the multiplex PCR reads with MiXCR, one entry per CDR3 protein. The sample contains around 260,000 distinct CDR3 sequences, 25% to 30% of which appear only once. This clonotype was recorded many times. Its antigen is currently unknown. V was clipped by 6 bases and J by 6 bases; unmatched bases: 6. This CDR3 comprises 14 residues. The receptor comes from a middle-aged man with Graves' hyperthyroidism that later progressed to Graves' ophthalmopathy. The chain uses TRBV12-3 or TRBV12-4 and TRBJ1-1; 11 bases are a match to TRBD1. The sequenced material came from blood. The CDR3 is CASSQGQGAAEAFF. CDR3 DNA: TGTGCCAGCAGCCAAGGACAGGGGGCCGCTGAAGCTTTCTTT.